This is a list of T cell receptor beta chains from one sample in a study of PD-1 blockade in classical Hodgkin lymphoma. Sequenced by immunoSEQ multiplex PCR; TCRdb stores in-frame clones only, minus some. The table records under 60,000 clones, about 73% of them present only once. The material sequenced was peripheral blood mononuclear cells (PBMCs), taken at baseline. Receptors were obtained from a human donor with classical Hodgkin lymphoma. Each CDR3 is given with its conserved first and last residue. A D gene is named only where the DNA matches it firmly. Clone size is given for some rows only: seen once, a few or many times, or a class if the clone is expanded.

cdr3_aa cdr3_nt clone_size d_call j_call v_call
CASSYWGEENTEAFF TGTGCCAGCAGTTATTGGGGCGAGGAGAACACTGAAGCTTTCTTT once NA TRBJ1-1 TRBV6-6
CASSLEGLSYEQYF TGCGCCAGCAGCTTGGAAGGGCTGTCCTACGAGCAGTACTTC NA NA TRBJ2-7 TRBV5-1
CATSPPSETQYF TGTGCCACCTCCCCCCCTTCAGAGACCCAGTACTTC NA NA TRBJ2-5 TRBV10-3
CASSYSGSWGNEQFF TGTGCCAGCAGTTATAGCGGGAGTTGGGGCAATGAGCAGTTCTTC few TRBD2 TRBJ2-1 TRBV7-9
CASSARGKSEQFF TGTGCCAGCAGCGCCAGGGGTAAATCTGAGCAGTTCTTC few NA TRBJ2-1 TRBV9
CASSGGASGANEQFF TGTGCCAGCAGCGGAGGGGCTAGCGGGGCCAATGAGCAGTTCTTC NA TRBD2 TRBJ2-1 TRBV9
CASRITGGPMNTEAFF TGTGCCAGCCGGATAACAGGGGGTCCTATGAACACTGAAGCTTTCTTT NA TRBD1 TRBJ1-1 TRBV27
CASSFRYYSPLHF TGTGCCAGCAGTTTTAGGTACTATTCACCCCTCCACTTT few NA TRBJ1-6 TRBV28
CAISGGTGAEAFF TGTGCCATCAGTGGAGGGACAGGGGCTGAAGCTTTCTTT NA TRBD1 TRBJ1-1 TRBV10-3
CASSREATGHYGYTF TGTGCCAGCAGCAGAGAAGCGACAGGGCACTATGGCTACACCTTC once TRBD1 TRBJ1-2 TRBV5-8
CASSSGREDQPQHF TGTGCCAGCAGCTCAGGGAGGGAAGATCAGCCCCAGCATTTT few NA TRBJ1-5 TRBV5-4
CASSLAESDIDTGELFF TGTGCCAGCAGCTTAGCGGAGTCGGATATAGACACCGGGGAGCTGTTTTTT once NA TRBJ2-2 TRBV7-8
CASSPVGISGANVLTF TGTGCCAGCAGCCCGGTCGGCATCTCTGGGGCCAACGTCCTGACTTTC NA NA TRBJ2-6 TRBV9
CASSLEGTAGDEAFF TGCGCCAGCAGCTTGGAAGGGACCGCCGGGGATGAAGCTTTCTTT many NA TRBJ1-1 TRBV5-1
CASSHHRTGLSTEAFF TGTGCCAGTAGTCATCACCGGACAGGGTTGAGCACTGAAGCTTTCTTT NA TRBD1 TRBJ1-1 TRBV19
CASRLAGGRETQYF TGTGCCAGCAGGCTAGCGGGAGGGAGAGAGACCCAGTACTTC NA TRBD2 TRBJ2-5 TRBV6-5
CAISEVHHGEQYF TGTGCCATCAGTGAGGTCCATCACGGCGAGCAGTACTTC NA NA TRBJ2-7 TRBV10-3
CSVRGLAGYNEQFF TGCAGCGTGAGGGGCCTAGCGGGCTACAATGAGCAGTTCTTC NA TRBD2 TRBJ2-1 TRBV29-1
CASSTKGGSEAFF TGTGCCAGTAGTACTAAGGGTGGGTCTGAAGCTTTCTTT NA NA TRBJ1-1 TRBV19
CASSLERPQANTGELFF TGTGCCAGCAGCTTAGAGCGGCCCCAAGCGAACACCGGGGAGCTGTTTTTT few NA TRBJ2-2 TRBV11-2
CASSESAYGYTF TGTGCCAGCAGTGAGTCGGCCTATGGCTACACCTTC NA NA TRBJ1-2 TRBV25-1
CASSYGGGTEAFF TGTGCCAGCAGCTATGGGGGGGGCACTGAAGCTTTCTTT NA NA TRBJ1-1 TRBV9
CASSVGPNTGELFF TGTGCCAGCAGCGTAGGACCAAACACCGGGGAGCTGTTTTTT few NA TRBJ2-2 TRBV9
CASSKSRRPRENIQYF TGTGCCAGCAGCAAATCCCGTAGACCCAGGGAAAACATTCAGTACTTC NA NA TRBJ2-4 TRBV21-1
CASSLSQEWYGYTF TGTGCCAGCAGCTTATCACAGGAATGGTATGGCTACACCTTC NA NA TRBJ1-2 TRBV11-3
CASALERGTEAFF TGTGCCAGCGCCCTAGAGAGGGGGACTGAAGCTTTCTTT NA NA TRBJ1-1 TRBV7-9
CASSLGQSTDTQYF TGCGCCAGCAGCTTGGGTCAAAGCACAGATACGCAGTATTTT NA NA TRBJ2-3 TRBV5-1